The table lists the clone carrying this T cell receptor (beta chain) with many counts. Exclusions: uncontrolled infection, other autoimmune disease, pregnancy, lactation. RNA transcripts were the template for amplifying TCR beta CDR3 regions. A set of HTBI primers served as the primers for a first-round RT-PCR of the TCR CDR3. TCRdb processed the multiplex PCR reads anew with MiXCR; each CDR3 protein has one entry. The table includes around 400,000 distinct CDR3 sequences, about 15% detected once. The data are from a study of T cells in Graves' hyperthyroidism and ophthalmopathy. Overall study: Peripheral blood was taken when the disease was first diagnosed, before any treatment began.

The sequencing sample was made of blood. The receptor was derived from a woman under 30 with Graves' hyperthyroidism that later progressed to Graves' ophthalmopathy.

CDR3 sequence reads: CSGSMWENTEAFF. The CDR3 bases are TGCAGCGGGTCGATGTGGGAGAACACTGAAGCTTTCTTT. The rearrangement joins TRBV29-1 to TRBJ1-1; D is undetermined. The germline CDR1 and CDR2 sequences are SQVTM and ANQGSEA. V was cut by 7 bases and J by 1 base, with 13 bases left in between. The CDR3 totals 13 residues. The variable domain in full, completed from reference TRBV29-1 and TRBJ1-1, reads SAVISQKPSRDICQRGTSLTIQCQVDSQVTMMFWYRQQPGQSLTLIATANQGSEATYESGFVIDKFPISRPNLTFSTLTVSNMSPEDSSIYLCSGSMWENTEAFFGQGTRLTVV.